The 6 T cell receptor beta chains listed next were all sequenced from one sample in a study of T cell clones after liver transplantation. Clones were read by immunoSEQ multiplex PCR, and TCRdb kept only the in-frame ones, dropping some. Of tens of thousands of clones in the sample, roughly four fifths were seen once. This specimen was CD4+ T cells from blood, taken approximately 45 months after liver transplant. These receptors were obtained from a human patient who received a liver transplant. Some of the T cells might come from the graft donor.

The CDR3 loop is CASSPSDRDGYTF. CDR3 sequence (DNA): TGTGCCAGCTCACCCTCGGACAGGGATGGCTACACCTTC. The chain is built from TRBV18 and TRBJ1-2, with 8 positions matching TRBD1. V lost 3 bases and J lost 6; bases outside the gene matches: 3. The germline CDR1 and CDR2 sequences are KGHSH and LQKENI. The CDR3 runs 13 residues.

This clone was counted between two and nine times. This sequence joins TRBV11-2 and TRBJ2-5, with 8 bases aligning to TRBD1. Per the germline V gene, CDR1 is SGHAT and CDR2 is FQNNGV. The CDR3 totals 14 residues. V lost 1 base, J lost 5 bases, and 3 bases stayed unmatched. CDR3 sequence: CASSLGTGRETQYF. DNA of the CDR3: TGTGCCAGCAGCTTAGGGACAGGGAGGGAGACCCAGTACTTC.

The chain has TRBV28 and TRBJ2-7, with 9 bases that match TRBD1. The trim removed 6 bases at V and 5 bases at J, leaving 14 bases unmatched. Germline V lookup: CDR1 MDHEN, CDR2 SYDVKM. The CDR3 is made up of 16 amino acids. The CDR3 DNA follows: TGTGCCAGCAGCCTCCTGGGACAGGGAGGTATCGACGAGCAGTACTTC. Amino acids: CASSLLGQGGIDEQYF.

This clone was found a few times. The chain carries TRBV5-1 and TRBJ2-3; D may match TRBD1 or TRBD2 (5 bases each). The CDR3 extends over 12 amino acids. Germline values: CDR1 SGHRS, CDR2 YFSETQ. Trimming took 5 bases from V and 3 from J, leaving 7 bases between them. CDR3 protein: CASRGETDTQYF. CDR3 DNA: TGCGCCAGCAGGGGGGAAACAGATACGCAGTATTTT. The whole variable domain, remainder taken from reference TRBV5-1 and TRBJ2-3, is KAGVTQTPRYLIKTRGQQVTLSCSPISGHRSVSWYQQTPGQGLQFLFEYFSETQRNKGNFPGRFSGRQFSNSRSEMNVSTLELGDSALYLCASRGETDTQYFGPGTRLTVL.

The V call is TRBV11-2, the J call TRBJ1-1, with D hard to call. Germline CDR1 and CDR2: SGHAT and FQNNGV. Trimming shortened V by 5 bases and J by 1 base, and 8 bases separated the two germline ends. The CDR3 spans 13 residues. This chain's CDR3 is CASSLTGNTEAFF. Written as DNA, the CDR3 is TGTGCCAGCAGCCTGACCGGGAACACTGAAGCTTTCTTT. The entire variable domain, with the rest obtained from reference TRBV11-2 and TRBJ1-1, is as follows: EAGVAQSPRYKIIEKRQSVAFWCNPISGHATLYWYQQILGQGPKLLIQFQNNGVVDDSQLPKDRFSAERLKGVDSTLKIQPAKLEDSAVYLCASSLTGNTEAFFGQGTRLTVV.

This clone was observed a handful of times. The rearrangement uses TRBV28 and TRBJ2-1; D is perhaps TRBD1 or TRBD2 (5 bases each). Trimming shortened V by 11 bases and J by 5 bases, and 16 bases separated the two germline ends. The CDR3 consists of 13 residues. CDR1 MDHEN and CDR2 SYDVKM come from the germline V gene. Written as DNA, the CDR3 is TGTGCCCACCAGAGGGGAATACACAATGAGCAGTTCTTC. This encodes CAHQRGIHNEQFF.